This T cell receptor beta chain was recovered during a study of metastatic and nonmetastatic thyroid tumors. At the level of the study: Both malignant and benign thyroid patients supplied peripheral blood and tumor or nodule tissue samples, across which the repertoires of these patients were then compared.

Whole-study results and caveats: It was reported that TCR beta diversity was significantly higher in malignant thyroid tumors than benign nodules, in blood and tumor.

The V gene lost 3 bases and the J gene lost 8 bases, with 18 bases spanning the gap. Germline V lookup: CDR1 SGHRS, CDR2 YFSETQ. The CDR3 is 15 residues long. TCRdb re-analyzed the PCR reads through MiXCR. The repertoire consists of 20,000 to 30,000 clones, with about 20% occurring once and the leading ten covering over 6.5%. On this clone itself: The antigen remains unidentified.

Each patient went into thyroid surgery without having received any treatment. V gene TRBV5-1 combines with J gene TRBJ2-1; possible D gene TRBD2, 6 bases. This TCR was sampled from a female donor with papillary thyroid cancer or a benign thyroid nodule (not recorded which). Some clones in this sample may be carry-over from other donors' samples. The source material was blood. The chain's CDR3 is CASSSSSVRVYEQFF. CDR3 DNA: TGCGCCAGCAGCTCCTCTAGCGTGAGGGTCTATGAGCAGTTCTTC.